Described below is a single TCR beta chain sequence and its context. What it recognizes is unknown. This entry comes from a study of T cell responses to AZD1222 COVID-19 vaccine. Study information: Second-dose intervals near 4 or 12 weeks were combined.

Whole-study results and caveats: Possibly, clonal diversity was underestimated; donors were largely white British and included more females. Reportedly, nearly half of unique spike TCRs recognized epitopes outside B.1.351/B.1.1.7 mutations.

Profiling relied on immunoSEQ multiplex PCR, and the TCRdb table lists in-frame clones only, not all of them. The sample holds approximately 200,000 clones, around 92% seen once. This TCR derives from an adult in good health. The starting material was peripheral blood, obtained on day 0 of AZD1222 vaccination.

CDR3 in amino acids: CASSDRGLNADTQYF. The CDR3 nucleotides are TGTGCCAGTAGTGACAGGGGGCTGAACGCAGATACGCAGTATTTT. The V gene is TRBV19, the J gene TRBJ2-3, with 10 bases fitting TRBD1. The CDR3 runs 15 residues. The germline V gene encodes CDR1 LNHDA and CDR2 SQIVND (reference sequence). With 5 bases clipped from V and 4 bases from J, the junction kept 6 bases outside the gene matches.